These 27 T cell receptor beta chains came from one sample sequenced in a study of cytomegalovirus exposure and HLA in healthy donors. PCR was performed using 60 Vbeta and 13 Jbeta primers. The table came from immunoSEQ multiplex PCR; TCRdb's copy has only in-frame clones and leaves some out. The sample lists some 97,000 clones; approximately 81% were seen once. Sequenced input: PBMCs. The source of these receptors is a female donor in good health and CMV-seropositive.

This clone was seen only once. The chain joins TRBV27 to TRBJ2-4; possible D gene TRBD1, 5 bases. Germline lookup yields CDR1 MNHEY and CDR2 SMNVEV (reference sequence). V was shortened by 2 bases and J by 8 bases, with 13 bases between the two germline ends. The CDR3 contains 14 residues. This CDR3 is CASSLGARKDIQYF. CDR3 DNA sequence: TGTGCCAGCAGTTTAGGGGCCCGCAAGGACATTCAGTACTTC.

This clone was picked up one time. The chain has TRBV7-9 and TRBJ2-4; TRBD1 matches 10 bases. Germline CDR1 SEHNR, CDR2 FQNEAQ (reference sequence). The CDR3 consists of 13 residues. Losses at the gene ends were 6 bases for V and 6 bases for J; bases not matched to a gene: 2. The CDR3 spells CASSRDRGNIQYF. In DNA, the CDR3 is TGTGCCAGCAGTAGGGACAGGGGAAACATTCAGTACTTC.

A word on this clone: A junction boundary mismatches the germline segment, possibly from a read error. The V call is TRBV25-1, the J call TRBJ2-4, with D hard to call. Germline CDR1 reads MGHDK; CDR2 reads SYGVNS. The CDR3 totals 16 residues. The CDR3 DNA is TGTGCCAGCAGTCCGGCAGGTCCCCAAGCCAAAAACAGTCAGTACTTC. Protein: CASSPAGPQAKNSQYF.

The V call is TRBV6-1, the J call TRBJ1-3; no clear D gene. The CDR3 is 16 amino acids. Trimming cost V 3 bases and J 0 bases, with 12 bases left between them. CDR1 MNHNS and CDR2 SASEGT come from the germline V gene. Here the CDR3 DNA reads TGTGCCAGCAGTGATTCGGGGAGCGTCTCTGGAAACACCATATATTTT. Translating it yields CASSDSGSVSGNTIYF.

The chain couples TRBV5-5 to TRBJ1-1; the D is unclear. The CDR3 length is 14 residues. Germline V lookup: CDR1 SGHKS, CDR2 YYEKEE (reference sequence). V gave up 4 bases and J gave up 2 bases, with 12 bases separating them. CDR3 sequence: CASSLATANTEAFF. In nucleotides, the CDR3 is TGTGCCAGCAGCCTGGCCACAGCAAACACTGAAGCTTTCTTT.

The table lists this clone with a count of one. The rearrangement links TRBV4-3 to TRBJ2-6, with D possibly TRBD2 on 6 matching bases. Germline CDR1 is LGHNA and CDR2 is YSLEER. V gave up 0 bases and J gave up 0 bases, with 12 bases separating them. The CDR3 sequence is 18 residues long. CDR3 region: CASSQEGGHSSGANVLTF. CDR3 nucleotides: TGCGCCAGCAGCCAAGAGGGGGGTCACAGCTCTGGGGCCAACGTCCTGACTTTC.

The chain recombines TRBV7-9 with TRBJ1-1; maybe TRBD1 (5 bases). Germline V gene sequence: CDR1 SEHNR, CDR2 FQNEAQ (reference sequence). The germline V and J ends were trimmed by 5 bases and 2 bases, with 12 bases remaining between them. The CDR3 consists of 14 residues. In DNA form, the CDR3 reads TGTGCCAGCAGCCCCCCCAGGGCCAACACTGAAGCTTTCTTT. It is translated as CASSPPRANTEAFF.

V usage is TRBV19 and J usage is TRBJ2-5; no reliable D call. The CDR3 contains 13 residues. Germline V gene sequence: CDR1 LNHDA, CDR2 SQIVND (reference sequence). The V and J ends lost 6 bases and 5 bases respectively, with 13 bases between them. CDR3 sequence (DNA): TGTGCCAGTAGCGATGGGTCGCGGGAGACCCAGTACTTC. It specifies CASSDGSRETQYF.

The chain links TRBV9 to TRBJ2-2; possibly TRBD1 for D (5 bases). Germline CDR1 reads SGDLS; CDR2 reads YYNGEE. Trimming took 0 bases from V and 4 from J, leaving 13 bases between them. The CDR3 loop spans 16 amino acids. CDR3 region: CASSVDQGRSTGELFF. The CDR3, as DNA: TGTGCCAGCAGCGTAGACCAGGGTAGGAGCACCGGGGAGCTGTTTTTT. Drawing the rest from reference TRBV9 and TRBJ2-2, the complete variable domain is DSGVTQTPKHLITATGQRVTLRCSPRSGDLSVYWYQQSLDQGLQFLIQYYNGEERAKGNILERFSAQQFPDLHSELNLSSLELGDSALYFCASSVDQGRSTGELFFGEGSRLTVL.

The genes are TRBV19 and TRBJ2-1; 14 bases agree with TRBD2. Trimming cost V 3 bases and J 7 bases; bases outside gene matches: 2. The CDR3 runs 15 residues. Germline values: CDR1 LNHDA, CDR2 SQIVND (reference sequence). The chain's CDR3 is CASSMWTSGRNEQFF. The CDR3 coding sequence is TGTGCCAGTAGTATGTGGACTAGCGGGAGGAATGAGCAGTTCTTC. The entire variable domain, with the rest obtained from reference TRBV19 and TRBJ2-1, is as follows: DGGITQSPKYLFRKEGQNVTLSCEQNLNHDAMYWYRQDPGQGLRLIYYSQIVNDFQKGDIAEGYSVSREKKESFPLTVTSAQKNPTAFYLCASSMWTSGRNEQFFGPGTRLTVL.

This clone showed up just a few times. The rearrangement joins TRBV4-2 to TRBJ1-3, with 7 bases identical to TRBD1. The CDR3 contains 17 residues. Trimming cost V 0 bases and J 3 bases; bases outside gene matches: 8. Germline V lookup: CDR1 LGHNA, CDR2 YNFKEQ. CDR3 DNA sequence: TGTGCCAGCAGCCAAGATATCGGGGCAGGGGGTGGAAACACCATATATTTT. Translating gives CASSQDIGAGGGNTIYF.

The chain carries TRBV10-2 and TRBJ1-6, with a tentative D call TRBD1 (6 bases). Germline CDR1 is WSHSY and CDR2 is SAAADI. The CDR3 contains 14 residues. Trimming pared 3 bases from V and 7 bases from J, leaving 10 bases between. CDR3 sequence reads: CASSETGRNSPLHF. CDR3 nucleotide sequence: TGCGCCAGCAGTGAAACAGGGCGGAATTCACCCCTCCACTTT.

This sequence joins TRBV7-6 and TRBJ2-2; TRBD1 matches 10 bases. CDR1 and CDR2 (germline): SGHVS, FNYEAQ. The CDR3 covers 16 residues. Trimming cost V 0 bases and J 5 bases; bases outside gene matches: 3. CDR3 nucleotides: TGTGCCAGCAGCTTAGCGCTGGGACAGGGGACCGGGGAGCTGTTTTTT. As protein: CASSLALGQGTGELFF.

The CDR3 nucleotides are TGTGCCAGCAGTTTATATGGGGCAGGAACTAACTATGGCTACACCTTC. It is translated as CASSLYGAGTNYGYTF. The chain recombines TRBV27 with TRBJ1-2; a weak D match, TRBD1 (5 bases). Deletions cut 1 base from V and 0 bases from J, with 12 bases between. CDR3 length equals 16 residues. CDR1 MNHEY and CDR2 SMNVEV come from the germline V gene (reference sequence).

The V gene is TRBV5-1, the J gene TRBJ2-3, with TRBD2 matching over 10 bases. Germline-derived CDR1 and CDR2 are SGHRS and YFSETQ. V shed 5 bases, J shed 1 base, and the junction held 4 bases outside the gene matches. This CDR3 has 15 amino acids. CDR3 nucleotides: TGCGCCAGCAGAGAAACTAGCGGGGGCACAGATACGCAGTATTTT. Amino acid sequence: CASRETSGGTDTQYF.

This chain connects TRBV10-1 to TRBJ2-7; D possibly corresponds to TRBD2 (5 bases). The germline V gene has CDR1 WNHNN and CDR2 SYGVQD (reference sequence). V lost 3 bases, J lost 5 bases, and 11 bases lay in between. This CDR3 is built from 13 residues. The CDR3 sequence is CASSERPGNEQYF. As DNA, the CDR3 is TGCGCCAGCAGTGAAAGGCCCGGGAACGAGCAGTACTTC.

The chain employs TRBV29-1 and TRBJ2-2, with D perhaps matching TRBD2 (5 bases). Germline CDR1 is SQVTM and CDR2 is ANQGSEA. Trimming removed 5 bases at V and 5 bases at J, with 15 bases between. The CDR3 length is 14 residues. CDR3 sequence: CSVRWERWTGELFF. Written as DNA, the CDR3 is TGCAGCGTTCGGTGGGAGAGGTGGACCGGGGAGCTGTTTTTT.

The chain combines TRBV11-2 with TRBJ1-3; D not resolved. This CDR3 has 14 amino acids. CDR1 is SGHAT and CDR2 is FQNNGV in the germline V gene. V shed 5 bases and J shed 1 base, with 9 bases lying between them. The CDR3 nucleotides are TGTGCCAGCAGCCTATATATTTCTGGAAACACCATATATTTT. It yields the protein CASSLYISGNTIYF.

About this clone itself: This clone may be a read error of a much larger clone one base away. CDR3 bases: TGTTCCAGCAGCGGCAGGGGAGTGGCGACTAATGAAAAACTGTTTTTT. It encodes CSSSGRGVATNEKLFF. The rearrangement uses TRBV7-9 and TRBJ1-4, with a possible D match to TRBD1 (6 bases). Germline V gene lookup returns CDR1 SEHNR and CDR2 FQNEAQ (reference sequence). The CDR3 consists of 16 residues.

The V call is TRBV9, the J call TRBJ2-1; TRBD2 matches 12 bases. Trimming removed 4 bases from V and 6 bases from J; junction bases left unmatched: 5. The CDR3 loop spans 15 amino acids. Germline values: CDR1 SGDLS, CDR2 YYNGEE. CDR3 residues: CASSLGLAGSNEQFF. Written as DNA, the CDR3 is TGTGCCAGCAGCCTAGGACTAGCGGGGTCCAATGAGCAGTTCTTC.

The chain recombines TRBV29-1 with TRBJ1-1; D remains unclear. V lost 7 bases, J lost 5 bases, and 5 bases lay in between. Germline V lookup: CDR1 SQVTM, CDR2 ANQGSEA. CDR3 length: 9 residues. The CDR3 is CSAGTEAFF. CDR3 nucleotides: TGCAGCGCCGGGACTGAAGCTTTCTTT.

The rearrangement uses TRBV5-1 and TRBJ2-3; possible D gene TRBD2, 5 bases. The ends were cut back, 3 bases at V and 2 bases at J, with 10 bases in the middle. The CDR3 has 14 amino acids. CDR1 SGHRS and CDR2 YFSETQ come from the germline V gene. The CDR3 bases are TGCGCCAGCAGCTCCCAGGACTCCACAGATACGCAGTATTTT. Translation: CASSSQDSTDTQYF.

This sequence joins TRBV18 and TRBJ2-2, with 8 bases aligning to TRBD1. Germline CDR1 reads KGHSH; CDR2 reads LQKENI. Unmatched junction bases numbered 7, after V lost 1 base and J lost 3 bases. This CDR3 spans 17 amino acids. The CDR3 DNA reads TGTGCCAGCTCACCACAGAGACAGGGGATAGACACCGGGGAGCTGTTTTTT. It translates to CASSPQRQGIDTGELFF.

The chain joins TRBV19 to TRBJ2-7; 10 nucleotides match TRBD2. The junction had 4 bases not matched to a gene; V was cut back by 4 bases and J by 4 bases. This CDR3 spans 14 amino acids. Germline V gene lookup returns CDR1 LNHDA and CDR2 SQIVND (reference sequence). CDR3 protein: CASSTSGGEYEQYF. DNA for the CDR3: TGTGCCAGTAGTACTAGCGGGGGAGAGTACGAGCAGTACTTC. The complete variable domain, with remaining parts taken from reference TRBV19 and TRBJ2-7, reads DGGITQSPKYLFRKEGQNVTLSCEQNLNHDAMYWYRQDPGQGLRLIYYSQIVNDFQKGDIAEGYSVSREKKESFPLTVTSAQKNPTAFYLCASSTSGGEYEQYFGPGTRLTVT.

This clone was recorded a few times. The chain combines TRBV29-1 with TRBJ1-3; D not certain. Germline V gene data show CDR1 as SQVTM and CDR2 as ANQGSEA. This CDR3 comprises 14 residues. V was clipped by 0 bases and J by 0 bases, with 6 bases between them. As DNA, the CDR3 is TGCAGCGTTGAAGAGGCCAGCTCTGGAAACACCATATATTTT. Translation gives CSVEEASSGNTIYF.

In DNA form, the CDR3 reads TGCGCCAGCAGCCATAAAAAAGGGACAGGGGATAATTCACCCCTCCACTTT. It specifies CASSHKKGTGDNSPLHF. The gene calls are TRBV4-1 and TRBJ1-6; 10 bases align to TRBD1. The CDR3 is 17 amino acids. Germline CDR1 MGHRA, CDR2 YSYEKL. The V gene end was trimmed by 3 bases and the J gene end by 5 bases; junction bases not matched to a gene: 7.

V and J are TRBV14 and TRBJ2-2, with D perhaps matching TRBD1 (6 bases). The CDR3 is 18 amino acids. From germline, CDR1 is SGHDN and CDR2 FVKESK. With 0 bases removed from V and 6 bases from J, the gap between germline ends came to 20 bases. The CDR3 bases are TGTGCCAGCAGCCAAGAAGCGAACAGGGCGGTAAAATCCGGGGAGCTGTTTTTT. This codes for CASSQEANRAVKSGELFF.